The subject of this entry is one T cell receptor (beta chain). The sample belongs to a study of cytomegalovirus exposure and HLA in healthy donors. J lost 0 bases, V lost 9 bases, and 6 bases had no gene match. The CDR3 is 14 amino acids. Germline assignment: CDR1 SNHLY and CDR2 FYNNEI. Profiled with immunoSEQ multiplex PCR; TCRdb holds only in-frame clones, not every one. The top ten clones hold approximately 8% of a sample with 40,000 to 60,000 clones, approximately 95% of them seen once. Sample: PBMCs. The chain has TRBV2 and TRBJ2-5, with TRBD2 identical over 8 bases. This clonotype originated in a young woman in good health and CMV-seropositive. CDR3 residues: CASRLAPNQETQYF. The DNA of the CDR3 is TGTGCCAGTAGACTAGCGCCCAACCAAGAGACCCAGTACTTC.